The 18 T cell receptor beta chains given below trace back to one sample, sequenced in a study of CD8 T cells in ankylosing spondylitis. From the 5' RACE reads, TCRdb called clonotypes with MiXCR, one entry per CDR3 protein. The data show under 250,000 distinct CDR3 sequences, roughly 26% seen once. The sequenced sample was blood, either unsorted or a sorted T cell fraction (not recorded which). The receptors shown here come from a male donor with ankylosing spondylitis or in good health (not recorded which).

This clonotype has more than one count but fewer than ten. The chain is built from TRBV6-5 and TRBJ2-7; 7 positions agree with TRBD2. In germline, CDR1 is MNHEY, CDR2 SVGAGI. CDR3 length: 15 residues. Losses at the gene ends were 0 bases for V and 7 bases for J; bases not matched to a gene: 9. CDR3 in DNA: TGTGCCAGCAGTTACTCGAGTCCGGGAGCGGGAGAGCAGTACTTC. Its translation: CASSYSSPGAGEQYF.

This clonotype occurred many times. V gene TRBV7-9 combines with J gene TRBJ2-1; 9 bases map to TRBD2. Germline-derived CDR1 and CDR2 are SEHNR and FQNEAQ (reference sequence). CDR3 length: 15 residues. With V trimmed by 3 bases and J by 4 bases, 4 bases remained unmatched. The CDR3 region is CASSFTSGQYNEQFF. The CDR3 coding sequence is TGTGCCAGCAGCTTCACTAGCGGGCAATACAATGAGCAGTTCTTC.

This clonotype was observed at least ten times. The V gene is TRBV5-1, the J gene TRBJ2-7, with TRBD1 matching over 7 bases. The germline V gene has CDR1 SGHRS and CDR2 YFSETQ. The junction had 15 bases not matched to a gene; V was cut back by 6 bases and J by 3 bases. The CDR3 extends over 16 amino acids. The CDR3 sequence: CASTSGPWTGDYEQYF. The CDR3, as DNA: TGCGCCAGCACCTCAGGTCCATGGACAGGTGACTACGAGCAGTACTTC.

This clonotype was detected many times. This sequence joins TRBV29-1 and TRBJ2-1; D gene ambiguous. The CDR3 spans 12 residues. The V gene lost 7 bases and the J gene lost 3 bases, with 10 bases spanning the gap. Germline assignment: CDR1 SQVTM and CDR2 ANQGSEA. The CDR3 reads CSGESLYNEQFF. The CDR3 bases are TGCAGCGGAGAATCCCTCTACAATGAGCAGTTCTTC.

Ten or more counts support this clonotype. V is TRBV7-6 and J is TRBJ2-7; D uncertain. Between the trimmed V and J ends, which lost 2 bases and 1 base, there was a span of 3 bases. The CDR3 runs 12 residues. Germline V gene data show CDR1 as SGHVS and CDR2 as FNYEAQ. The CDR3 DNA is TGTGCCAGCAGCTTAAGATCCTACGAGCAGTACTTC. Its translation is CASSLRSYEQYF.

V usage is TRBV20-1 and J usage is TRBJ2-7; TRBD1 is a possible D gene (7 bases). CDR3 length: 15 residues. Deletions cut 2 bases from V and 7 bases from J, with 21 bases between. The germline V gene encodes CDR1 DFQATT and CDR2 SNEGSKA (reference sequence). This CDR3 reads CSARKTQGQGGEQYF. The CDR3 region has the DNA TGCAGTGCTAGAAAGACCCAGGGGCAGGGGGGAGAGCAGTACTTC.

This clonotype was observed many times. The chain recombines TRBV11-2 with TRBJ2-7; 8 bases match TRBD1. The CDR3 runs 15 residues. The junction had 10 bases not matched to a gene; V was cut back by 6 bases and J by 3 bases. The germline V gene encodes CDR1 SGHAT and CDR2 FQNNGV. This chain's CDR3 is CASSYTGGQVYEQYF. The CDR3, as DNA: TGTGCCAGCAGTTACACCGGGGGACAGGTCTACGAGCAGTACTTC.

The rearrangement joins TRBV12-3 or TRBV12-4 to TRBJ2-3; D remains ambiguous. This CDR3 has 15 residues. The V end was cut by 4 bases, the J end by 0 bases, with 11 bases between. CDR3 residues: CASSSPRPSTDTQYF. For the CDR3, the DNA is TGTGCCAGCAGTTCACCCCGACCTAGCACAGATACGCAGTATTTT.

This clonotype has a count of ten or more. This rearrangement joins TRBV6-1 to TRBJ2-5; tentative D call: TRBD1 (6 bases). V lost 6 bases to trimming and J lost 5 bases, with 22 bases between them. Germline values: CDR1 MNHNS, CDR2 SASEGT. CDR3 length: 16 residues. CDR3 sequence reads: CASSQGTTPGVETQYF. CDR3 in DNA: TGTGCCAGCAGCCAGGGGACAACCCCAGGCGTGGAGACCCAGTACTTC.

The sample holds one count of this clonotype. The chain joins TRBV5-1 to TRBJ2-7; TRBD1 is a possible D gene (6 bases). V shed 4 bases and J shed 2 bases, with 13 bases lying between them. Germline-derived CDR1 and CDR2 are SGHRS and YFSETQ. CDR3 length equals 14 residues. The CDR3 spells CASSPGEPPYEQYF. In DNA, the CDR3 is TGCGCCAGCAGCCCAGGGGAACCCCCCTACGAGCAGTACTTC.

V and J are TRBV5-1 and TRBJ2-1; TRBD2 agrees at 8 bases. The CDR3 consists of 16 residues. With 0 bases clipped from V and 4 bases from J, the junction kept 6 bases outside the gene matches. Per germline, CDR1 SGHRS and CDR2 YFSETQ. The CDR3 reads CASSLDEAGAYNEQFF. The CDR3 region has the DNA TGCGCCAGCAGCTTGGACGAAGCGGGGGCATACAATGAGCAGTTCTTC.

The table lists this clonotype with many counts. The chain carries TRBV5-6 and TRBJ1-3; D ambiguous. The V and J ends lost 1 base and 0 bases respectively, with 11 bases between them. This CDR3 is built from 16 residues. In germline, CDR1 is SGHDT, CDR2 YYEEEE. CDR3 coding DNA: TGTGCCAGCAGCTTGTGGGAACCGCGCTCTGGAAACACCATATATTTT. It translates to CASSLWEPRSGNTIYF. The full variable domain, rest sourced from reference TRBV5-6 and TRBJ1-3, is DAGVTQSPTHLIKTRGQQVTLRCSPKSGHDTVSWYQQALGQGPQFIFQYYEEEERQRGNFPDRFSGHQFPNYSSELNVNALLLGDSALYLCASSLWEPRSGNTIYFGEGSWLTVV.

This clonotype came up a few times. The chain employs TRBV6-1 and TRBJ2-5; no firm D call. The germline V gene encodes CDR1 MNHNS and CDR2 SASEGT. This CDR3 has 15 residues. Trimming cost V 5 bases and J 3 bases, with 16 bases left between them. CDR3 nucleotides: TGTGCCAGCAGTCGGAACCCGGCCCACAAAGAGACCCAGTACTTC. Translation: CASSRNPAHKETQYF.

This clonotype was recorded many times. J is TRBJ2-6 and V is TRBV29-1; TRBD2 might be the D (5 bases). The germline V and J ends were trimmed by 6 bases and 0 bases, with 9 bases remaining between them. Per the germline V gene, CDR1 is SQVTM and CDR2 is ANQGSEA. The CDR3 is 14 amino acids. The CDR3, as DNA: TGCAGCGTCGGGAACTACTCTGGGGCCAACGTCCTGACTTTC. Protein: CSVGNYSGANVLTF. Based on the CDR3 plus reference TRBV29-1 and TRBJ2-6, the full variable domain is SAVISQKPSRDICQRGTSLTIQCQVDSQVTMMFWYRQQPGQSLTLIATANQGSEATYESGFVIDKFPISRPNLTFSTLTVSNMSPEDSSIYLCSVGNYSGANVLTFGAGSRLTVL.

To note about this clonotype: Its ends do not fully match the called genes, so a read error is possible. The rearrangement links TRBV6-1 to TRBJ2-1; 9 bases agree with TRBD2. The germline gives CDR1 MNHNS, CDR2 SASEGT. The CDR3 contains 18 residues. The CDR3 bases are TGTGCCAGCAGCAGAACAGTTAGTGCGGGAGGGCCGCGGAATGAGCAGTGCTTC. This codes for CASSRTVSAGGPRNEQCF.

This clonotype was seen at least ten times. The genes are TRBV19 and TRBJ2-2; 8 positions agree with TRBD2. The length of the CDR3 is 14 residues. The germline V gene has CDR1 LNHDA and CDR2 SQIVND (reference sequence). The J segment lost 6 bases and the V segment lost 5 bases, leaving 5 bases of the junction unmatched. CDR3 in amino acids: CASSPGAGAGELFF. The CDR3 nucleotides read TGTGCCAGTAGTCCGGGAGCGGGAGCCGGGGAGCTGTTTTTT.

About this clonotype: This sequence may be a read error, since a much larger clone differs from it by one base. V is TRBV12-3 or TRBV12-4 and J is TRBJ2-7; D is unclear. The CDR3 has 13 residues. The CDR3 nucleotides are TGTGCCAGCAGTTTAGCGGGCGCCTACGGGCAGTACTTC. Translated: CASSLAGAYGQYF.

This clonotype was counted ten times or more. V and J are TRBV7-8 and TRBJ2-3; no reliable D call. This CDR3 contains 14 residues. Per the germline V gene, CDR1 is SGHVS and CDR2 is FQNEAQ. Trimming removed 5 bases at V and 2 bases at J, with 11 bases between. This CDR3 reads CASSPGPTTDTQYF. CDR3 DNA: TGTGCCAGCAGCCCTGGACCTACCACAGATACGCAGTATTTT.